The sequence of this T cell receptor (beta chain) was determined in a study of T cells in Graves' hyperthyroidism and ophthalmopathy. Looking at the study overall: It was at initial diagnosis, before any treatment, that peripheral blood was collected.

This CDR3 has 12 amino acids. Per the germline V gene, CDR1 is DFQATT and CDR2 is SNEGSKA (reference sequence). V lost 5 bases and J lost 10, with 15 bases in between. It was RNA transcripts that yielded the amplified TCR beta CDR3 regions. A set of HTBI primers served as the primers for a first-round RT-PCR of the TCR CDR3. TCRdb called the multiplex PCR reads again in MiXCR, with one record for every CDR3 protein. The table lists around 280,000 distinct CDR3 sequences, roughly 15% of them singletons. In this sample, this clonotype turned up many times. Its cognate antigen is unknown. Study-level findings and limits: The authors' 13 V-J model separated ophthalmopathy from stable hyperthyroidism.

The receptor was derived from a woman in her 40s with Graves' hyperthyroidism. V and J are TRBV20-1 and TRBJ2-1; D unclear. Source material: blood. The CDR3 DNA sequence: TGCAGTGCTCCGTTTATGATCAGGGAGCAGTTCTTC. It codes for CSAPFMIREQFF.